Listed below are T cell receptor beta chains from one sample, sequenced in a study of blood T cell repertoires in COVID-19. Data came from immunoSEQ multiplex PCR; TCRdb stores just in-frame clones and leaves some out. The table records 400,000 to 500,000 clones, approximately 88% of them present only once. The sample consisted of PBMCs or T cells enriched from blood (not recorded which). These receptors were taken from a woman aged 40 to 50 who had recovered from COVID-19. Each CDR3 is given with its conserved first and last residue. Fields, in order: D gene, V gene, CDR3 protein. D genes are given only for firm matches.

>-|TRBV7-9
CASRLSGEGQYEQYF
>TRBD2|TRBV7-2
CASSPRGSSGRSYNEQFF
>-|TRBV11-3
CASSSQGRQETQYF
>-|TRBV7-2
CASSFSGDTEAFF
>-|TRBV29-1
CSVEGRGTTDTQYF
>-|TRBV18
CASSPPHGVEQYF
>-|TRBV25-1
CASSAWFRGNTEAFF
>TRBD2|TRBV9
CASNIRLAGGSLAKNIQYF
>-|TRBV7-9
CASAIQGNSPLHF
>TRBD2|TRBV19
CASTREGAYNEQFF
>-|TRBV3-1/TRBV3-2
CASSQESSFPREHEQFF
>-|TRBV5-4
CASSLWGEVGAFF
>TRBD1|TRBV2
CASRGQGAHEQYF
>TRBD1|TRBV13
CASSLGFLDRGATNEKLFF
>TRBD1|TRBV5-4
CASSLGQGLLGTDTQYF
>-|TRBV21-1
CAIRTDRGPWRGYTF
>TRBD1|TRBV2
CASSTGAGTEAFF
>TRBD1|TRBV2
CASSPDRGSSYNSPLHF
>TRBD1|TRBV5-6
CASSVAGTASYPSYEQYF
>TRBD1|TRBV13
CASSPLQGAFGYTF
>TRBD2|TRBV7-9
CASRHWTSGTPGHEQYF
>TRBD2|TRBV19
CASSMRLAGASPSFYEQYF
>TRBD2|TRBV5-6
CASSLRTSGSFQYF
>TRBD1|TRBV19
CASNRQGSGNTIYF
>TRBD1|TRBV30
CAWSASDRWDGYTF
>TRBD2|TRBV15
CATSRDWREREQFF
>-|TRBV5-1
CASSLGAQNEKLFF
>TRBD1|TRBV11-3
CASSYAGDRGHTGELFF
>TRBD2|TRBV13
CASSSPRGEKAYEQYF